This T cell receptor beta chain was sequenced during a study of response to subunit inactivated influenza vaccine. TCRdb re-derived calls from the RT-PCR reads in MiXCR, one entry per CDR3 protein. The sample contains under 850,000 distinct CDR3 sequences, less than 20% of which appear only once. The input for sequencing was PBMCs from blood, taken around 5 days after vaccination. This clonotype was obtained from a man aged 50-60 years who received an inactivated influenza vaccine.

The CDR3 bases are TGTGCCAGCAGTGAATTGACAGGGAGCTATGGCTACACCTTC. This translates into CASSELTGSYGYTF. V and J are TRBV25-1 and TRBJ1-2; 7 bases map to TRBD1. Germline-derived CDR1 and CDR2 are MGHDK and SYGVNS. The junction had 3 bases not matched to a gene; V was cut back by 1 base and J by 4 bases. The CDR3 sequence is 14 residues long.